These 10 T cell receptor beta chains were all obtained from the same sample, sequenced in a study of blood T cell repertoires in COVID-19. Here immunoSEQ multiplex PCR was the method, and the copy in TCRdb shows in-frame clones only, minus some. The sample includes roughly 70,000 clones, around 70% seen only once; the top ten take around a fifth. Sequenced input: peripheral blood. The origin of the receptors is a man in his 70s with acute or convalescent COVID-19.

This chain connects TRBV6-5 to TRBJ2-1; 7 bases agree with TRBD2. The CDR3 covers 13 residues. Germline CDR1 reads MNHEY; CDR2 reads SVGAGI. V lost 11 bases, J lost 2 bases, and 6 bases stayed unmatched. The CDR3 region has the DNA TGTGCCGTACGGGAGGCCCCCTACAATGAGCAGTTCTTC. Its protein product is CAVREAPYNEQFF.

J is TRBJ1-2 and V is TRBV3-1 (or the pseudogene TRBV3-2); no clear D. Trimming took 2 bases from V and 5 from J, leaving 15 bases between them. CDR1 LGHDT and CDR2 YNNKEL come from the germline V gene (reference sequence). The CDR3 contains 15 residues. The CDR3 sequence is CASSQSGGMGYGYTF. CDR3 DNA: TGTGCCAGCAGCCAAAGTGGAGGGATGGGTTATGGCTACACCTTC.

The CDR3 here is CAISGFGVQETQYF. In DNA form, the CDR3 reads TGTGCCATCAGTGGATTCGGGGTACAAGAGACCCAGTACTTC. The rearrangement uses TRBV10-3 and TRBJ2-5; possible D gene TRBD2, 5 bases. There are 14 residues in the CDR3. The germline V and J ends were trimmed by 4 bases and 2 bases, with 11 bases remaining between them. CDR1 and CDR2 (germline): ENHRY, SYGVKD.

The CDR3 spells CASSPPRRHDQPQHF. The DNA of the CDR3 is TGTGCCAGTAGTCCTCCCCGCAGGCACGATCAGCCCCAGCATTTT. V and J are TRBV19 and TRBJ1-5; D not certain. Looked up from germline, CDR1 is LNHDA and CDR2 is SQIVND (reference sequence). The CDR3 contains 15 residues. V was clipped by 5 bases and J by 5 bases, with 16 bases between them.

V and J are TRBV28 and TRBJ2-7, with a tentative D call TRBD2 (5 bases). CDR3 length: 13 amino acids. V gave up 9 bases and J gave up 7 bases, with 19 bases separating them. The V gene's germline CDR1 is MDHEN and CDR2 SYDVKM. The CDR3 protein is CASFGLERREQYF. The CDR3 DNA reads as TGTGCCAGTTTTGGATTGGAGAGGAGGGAGCAGTACTTC.

In DNA form, the CDR3 reads TGTGCCAGCAGCCTGGCTTATACAGGGCTTGATAATTCACCCCTCCACTTT. Translation gives CASSLAYTGLDNSPLHF. The chain employs TRBV13 and TRBJ1-6; tentatively, D is TRBD1 (6 bases). Germline loops: CDR1 PRHDT, CDR2 FYEKMQ (reference sequence). This CDR3 spans 17 amino acids. Trimming shortened V by 5 bases and J by 5 bases, and 19 bases separated the two germline ends.

The chain is built from TRBV20-1 and TRBJ1-5, with D possibly matching TRBD1 (6 bases). The germline CDR1 and CDR2 sequences are DFQATT and SNEGSKA (reference sequence). Deletions cut 3 bases from V and 4 bases from J, with 13 bases between. This CDR3 has 14 amino acids. Written as DNA, the CDR3 is TGCAGTGCTAGTGATTCAGGGGAAAATCAGCCCCAGCATTTT. It codes for CSASDSGENQPQHF.

The count of this clone is one. The rearrangement links TRBV15 to TRBJ2-5, with D perhaps matching TRBD1 (5 bases). The germline V gene has CDR1 LNHNV and CDR2 YYDKDF (reference sequence). The CDR3 is made up of 15 amino acids. The V end lost 6 bases, the J end lost 1 base, and 15 bases lay between the germline ends. The CDR3 sequence: CATRTGGGFQETQYF. CDR3 sequence (DNA): TGTGCCACCAGAACAGGCGGCGGATTCCAAGAGACCCAGTACTTC.

The J gene is TRBJ2-7, the V gene TRBV7-9, with D perhaps matching TRBD1 (7 bases). Germline CDR1 is SEHNR and CDR2 is FQNEAQ (reference sequence). The CDR3 is made up of 16 amino acids. The V gene lost 1 base and the J gene lost 5 bases, with 18 bases spanning the gap. The CDR3 loop is CASSLEGGGEGDEQYF. CDR3 sequence (DNA): TGTGCCAGCAGCTTAGAAGGAGGGGGCGAGGGGGACGAGCAGTACTTC.

The chain recombines TRBV4-3 with TRBJ2-2; 14 bases are shared with TRBD2. The V segment lost 4 bases and the J segment 4 bases; nucleotides outside the gene matches: 8. This CDR3 has 18 residues. Germline lookup yields CDR1 LGHNA and CDR2 YSLEER. The chain's CDR3 is CASSPGTSGSLSTGELFF. DNA of the CDR3: TGCGCCAGCAGCCCTGGGACTAGCGGGAGTTTGAGCACCGGGGAGCTGTTTTTT.